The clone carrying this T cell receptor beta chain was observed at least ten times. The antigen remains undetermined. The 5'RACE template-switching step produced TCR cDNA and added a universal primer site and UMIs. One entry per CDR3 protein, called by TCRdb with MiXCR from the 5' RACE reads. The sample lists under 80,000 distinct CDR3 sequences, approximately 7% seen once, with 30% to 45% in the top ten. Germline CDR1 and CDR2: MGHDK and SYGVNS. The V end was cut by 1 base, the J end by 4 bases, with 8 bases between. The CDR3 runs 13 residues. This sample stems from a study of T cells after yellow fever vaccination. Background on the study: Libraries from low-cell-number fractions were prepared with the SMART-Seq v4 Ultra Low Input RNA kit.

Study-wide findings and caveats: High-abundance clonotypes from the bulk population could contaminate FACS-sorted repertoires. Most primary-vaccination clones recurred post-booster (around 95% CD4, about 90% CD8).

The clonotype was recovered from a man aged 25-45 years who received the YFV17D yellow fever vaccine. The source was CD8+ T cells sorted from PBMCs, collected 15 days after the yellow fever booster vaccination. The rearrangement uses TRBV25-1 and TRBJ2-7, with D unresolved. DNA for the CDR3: TGTGCCAGCAGTGAATCGGGCTATTACGAGCAGTACTTC. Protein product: CASSESGYYEQYF.